The 9 T cell receptor beta chains in this list originate from one sample, sequenced in a study of T cell responses to AZD1222 COVID-19 vaccine (dated by TCRdb to the early 2020s). The time point label, as the study defines it: baseline before first vaccination. Library preparation was by the immunoSEQ multiplex PCR assay. In its TCRdb copy, this immuneACCESS table keeps in-frame sequences only and misses some clones. Where compared with another copy, unresolved V genes explain less than half of these, and the others have no known cause. The sample contains approximately 150,000 clones, more than 85% of them found a single time. The ten biggest clones cover over 0.8% of the sample. Sample: peripheral blood, taken on day 0 of AZD1222 vaccination. These TCRs come from an adult in good health.

The rearrangement links TRBV30 to TRBJ1-6, with no clear D. The ends were cut back, 0 bases at V and 13 bases at J, with 7 bases in the middle. In germline, CDR1 is GTSNPN, CDR2 SVGIG (reference sequence). The CDR3 is 11 amino acids. CDR3 amino acids: CAWSVIGPLHF. The CDR3 DNA reads as TGTGCCTGGAGTGTTATAGGGCCCCTCCACTTT.

The chain combines TRBV30 with TRBJ1-3; possible D gene TRBD1, 6 bases. The germline V and J ends were trimmed by 2 bases and 2 bases, with 13 bases remaining between them. The V gene's germline CDR1 is GTSNPN and CDR2 SVGIG (reference sequence). This CDR3 has 15 amino acids. The CDR3 sequence is CAWSSPGETGNTIYF. CDR3 DNA: TGTGCCTGGAGTTCCCCAGGGGAAACTGGAAACACCATATATTTT. The full variable domain, completed using reference TRBV30 and TRBJ1-3, is SQTIHQWPATLVQPVGSPLSLECTVEGTSNPNLYWYRQAAGRGLQLLFYSVGIGQISSEVPQNLSASRPQDRQFILSSKKLLLSDSGFYLCAWSSPGETGNTIYFGEGSWLTVV.

V usage is TRBV7-2 and J usage is TRBJ2-1; 10 bases match TRBD2. The V gene end was trimmed by 5 bases and the J gene end by 6 bases; junction bases not matched to a gene: 7. Germline V CDR1 and CDR2: SGHTA, FQGNSA. The CDR3 is made up of 15 amino acids. The CDR3 spells CASSPRGLAVNEQFF. The CDR3 coding sequence is TGTGCCAGCAGCCCTCGCGGACTAGCGGTCAATGAGCAGTTCTTC.

The CDR3 nucleotides read TGTGCCAGTAGTATCCGGGGGGCTCAGAACACTGAAGCTTTCTTT. Encoded protein: CASSIRGAQNTEAFF. The rearrangement joins TRBV19 to TRBJ1-1, with a possible D match to TRBD1 (6 bases). Deletions cut 3 bases from V and 1 base from J, with 12 bases between. This CDR3 has 15 residues. Germline CDR1 is LNHDA and CDR2 is SQIVND (reference sequence).

V usage is TRBV12-3 or TRBV12-4 and J usage is TRBJ1-1; tentative D call: TRBD1 (6 bases). CDR3 size: 13 residues. Trimming removed 1 base at V and 10 bases at J, with 13 bases between. The DNA for the CDR3 is TGTGCCAGCAGTTTAGAGGACAGACGGCGAGCTTTCTTT. This sequence encodes CASSLEDRRRAFF.

This rearrangement joins TRBV4-1 to TRBJ1-6; TRBD1 matches at 11 bases. The V and J ends lost 0 bases and 1 base, in that order; junction bases with no gene match: 2. Germline lookup yields CDR1 MGHRA and CDR2 YSYEKL. The CDR3 covers 18 residues. The CDR3 nucleotides are TGCGCCAGCAGCCAAGAGGGACAGGGGGGATCCTATAATTCACCCCTCCACTTT. This codes for CASSQEGQGGSYNSPLHF.

V gene TRBV2 combines with J gene TRBJ1-6; D uncertain. The CDR3 loop spans 14 amino acids. The germline V gene encodes CDR1 SNHLY and CDR2 FYNNEI. Trimming removed 4 bases from V and 6 bases from J, with 10 bases in between. CDR3 residues: CASSGYGSNSPLHF. For the CDR3, the DNA is TGTGCCAGCAGTGGTTATGGATCTAATTCACCCCTCCACTTT.

This chain links TRBV30 with TRBJ2-3, with D perhaps assigned TRBD1 or TRBD2 (5 bases each). Germline CDR1 is GTSNPN and CDR2 is SVGIG (reference sequence). This CDR3 spans 13 amino acids. V gave up 6 bases and J gave up 1 base, with 11 bases separating them. Written as DNA, the CDR3 is TGTGCCTGCATTGGGGGAGGCACAGATACGCAGTATTTT. It codes for CACIGGGTDTQYF.

The chain couples TRBV5-1 to TRBJ2-2; weak D call: TRBD1 (6 bases). V dropped 4 bases and J dropped 2 bases, with 15 bases sitting between them. The germline CDR1 and CDR2 sequences are SGHRS and YFSETQ. The CDR3 runs 16 residues. The DNA for the CDR3 is TGCGCCAGCAGCCAGAACCCACAGGGTAACACCGGGGAGCTGTTTTTT. Translation: CASSQNPQGNTGELFF. The whole variable domain, filled in from reference TRBV5-1 and TRBJ2-2, reads KAGVTQTPRYLIKTRGQQVTLSCSPISGHRSVSWYQQTPGQGLQFLFEYFSETQRNKGNFPGRFSGRQFSNSRSEMNVSTLELGDSALYLCASSQNPQGNTGELFFGEGSRLTVL.